Each of the 5 T cell receptor beta chains below was sequenced from the same sample in a study of shared clonotypes between healthy human individuals. Measured with immunoSEQ multiplex PCR; TCRdb has only the in-frame clones, and not every one. The table includes roughly 2,500,000 clones, 93% detected once. The sequenced sample was naive CD4+ T cells from PBMCs. Subset noted: CD45RA+ positively selected. The receptors stem from a man in his late teens or twenties in good health. Some clones in this sample may be carry-over from other donors' samples.

This clone is a singleton in its sample. The V and J genes are TRBV28 and TRBJ1-2, with D uncertain. The V and J ends lost 10 bases and 4 bases respectively, with 13 bases between them. The CDR3 sequence is 12 residues long. Germline V CDR1 and CDR2: MDHEN, SYDVKM. This CDR3 is CATHLELYGYTF. For the CDR3, the DNA is TGTGCCACCCACTTAGAACTCTATGGCTACACCTTC.

This rearrangement joins TRBV6-6 to TRBJ1-2; no reliable D call. The V end lost 6 bases, the J end lost 2 bases, and 10 bases lay between the germline ends. Germline CDR1 and CDR2: MNHNY and SVGAGI (reference sequence). CDR3 length equals 13 residues. DNA for the CDR3: TGTGCCAGCAGCACCAGAGAAAACTATGGCTACACCTTC. It is translated as CASSTRENYGYTF.

The rearrangement joins TRBV19 to TRBJ2-1; 9 bases are a match to TRBD2. V lost 5 bases and J lost 3; bases outside the gene matches: 8. Germline-derived CDR1 and CDR2 are LNHDA and SQIVND (reference sequence). The CDR3 extends over 16 amino acids. The CDR3: CASSSRTSVNYNEQFF. Written as DNA, the CDR3 is TGTGCCAGTAGTTCCCGGACTAGCGTGAACTACAATGAGCAGTTCTTC.

This rearrangement joins TRBV5-1 to TRBJ2-1; D gene unclear. The CDR3 is 14 amino acids. V gave up 0 bases and J gave up 6 bases, with 10 bases separating them. Per the germline V gene, CDR1 is SGHRS and CDR2 is YFSETQ. The CDR3 nucleotides are TGCGCCAGCAGCTTGGAAGTCCCACCCAATGAGCAGTTCTTC. This translates into CASSLEVPPNEQFF.

This clone was seen a single time. The sample holds other DNA sequences that translate to the same CDR3. The gene calls are TRBV7-3 and TRBJ2-3; unclear D gene. This CDR3 spans 12 amino acids. Germline CDR1 SGHTA, CDR2 FQGTGA. V was pared by 6 bases and J by 5 bases, with 9 bases between. CDR3 sequence reads: CASSPGGDTQYF. CDR3 in DNA: TGTGCCAGCAGTCCGGGTGGAGATACGCAGTATTTT.